Listed here is a single T cell receptor (beta chain). The missing conserved phenylalanine or tryptophan at the end of this CDR3 makes a read error likely. This sample is drawn from a study of CDR3 diversity in severe acne. TCRdb ran MiXCR on the PCR reads and lists one entry per CDR3 protein. The data contain around 100,000 distinct CDR3 sequences, more than 45% of them singletons. The TCR sequence derives from a male donor with acne. Source material: blood.

The CDR3 DNA follows: TGTGCCAGCAGTTACTCTCCGGGGCGCGGTATCACCGGGGAGCTGTTTTCT. Translation: CASSYSPGRGITGELFS. The chain recombines TRBV10-3 with TRBJ2-2; either TRBD1 or TRBD2 may supply D (5 bases each). The CDR3 covers 17 residues. The germline V gene has CDR1 ENHRY and CDR2 SYGVKD.